The rows below give T cell receptor beta chains drawn from one sample of a study of beta chain features in type 1 diabetes. Measured with immunoSEQ multiplex PCR; TCRdb has only the in-frame clones, and not every one. Here the sample spans roughly 500,000 clones, about an eighth being singletons. The sequencing input was naive CD4+ T cells from blood. The source is a woman between 18 and 29 years old in good health. The CDR3 runs from the conserved cysteine through the conserved F or W. The D gene is left open where the match is weak. Size values are once, few and many counts, or a class for expanded clones, and some rows have none.

J: TRBJ2-1; size: few; D: .; V: TRBV5-1; DNA: TGCGCCAGCAGCTTGGCAGCCCAGGGCCGCTCCGGAGAGCAGTTCTTC; CDR3: CASSLAAQGRSGEQFF
J: TRBJ1-3; size: .; D: .; V: TRBV9; DNA: TGTGCCAGCAGCGTACGGGCCTACTCTGGAAACACCATATATTTT; CDR3: CASSVRAYSGNTIYF
J: TRBJ2-7; size: many; D: TRBD2; V: TRBV29-1; DNA: TGCAGCGCAAGAGCGGGGAGCTCCTACGAGCAGTACTTC; CDR3: CSARAGSSYEQYF
J: TRBJ1-1; size: .; D: .; V: TRBV5-1; DNA: TGCGCCAGCAGCTTGGATCGGCAGGGGAACACTGAAGCTTTCTTT; CDR3: CASSLDRQGNTEAFF
J: TRBJ2-7; size: .; D: TRBD1; V: TRBV6-5; DNA: TGTGCCAGCACTACCCACACAGGGGTGGGCGAGCAGTACTTC; CDR3: CASTTHTGVGEQYF
J: TRBJ2-3; size: few; D: .; V: TRBV14; DNA: TGTGCCAGCAGCCAAAAAAATTTCGGTACAGATACGCAGTATTTT; CDR3: CASSQKNFGTDTQYF
J: TRBJ2-1; size: many; D: TRBD1; V: TRBV29-1; DNA: TGCAGCGTTAGGGACAGCGAGCAGTTCTTC; CDR3: CSVRDSEQFF
J: TRBJ2-5; size: .; D: TRBD2; V: TRBV30; DNA: TGTGCCTGGAGTGGGGGGGGACCCAAAGAGACCCAGTACTTC; CDR3: CAWSGGGPKETQYF
J: TRBJ2-1; size: .; D: .; V: TRBV6-5; DNA: TGTGCCAGCAGTTACTCAACCGGTGAGCAGTTCTTC; CDR3: CASSYSTGEQFF
J: TRBJ2-7; size: few; D: TRBD1; V: TRBV29-1; DNA: TGCAGCGTTGCACAGGGGATGTCCTACGAGCAGTACTTC; CDR3: CSVAQGMSYEQYF
J: TRBJ2-3; size: .; D: .; V: TRBV19; DNA: TGTGCCAGTAGTATGGGGTGGGATACGCAGTATTTT; CDR3: CASSMGWDTQYF
J: TRBJ2-6; size: .; D: .; V: TRBV2; DNA: TGTGCCAACCAGCCCTCTGGGGCCAACGTCCTGACTTTC; CDR3: CANQPSGANVLTF
J: TRBJ1-3; size: few; D: .; V: TRBV7-9; DNA: TGTGCCAGCAGCTTCGGAAACACCATATATTTT; CDR3: CASSFGNTIYF
J: TRBJ2-7; size: .; D: TRBD2; V: TRBV29-1; DNA: TGCAGCGTTCGCGGGAGGAAGGACGAGCAGTACTTC; CDR3: CSVRGRKDEQYF
J: TRBJ1-1; size: many; D: TRBD1; V: TRBV5-4; DNA: TGTGCCAGCAGCTCGCGCAGGGGGCCCACTGAAGCTTTCTTT; CDR3: CASSSRRGPTEAFF
J: TRBJ2-3; size: few; D: .; V: TRBV4-1; DNA: TGCGCCAGCAGCCAAGAGCTCGAGCTTACGCAGTATTTT; CDR3: CASSQELELTQYF
J: TRBJ2-7; size: few; D: TRBD2; V: TRBV7-9; DNA: TGTGCCAGCAGCTTAGCAGCGGGGGTCCTGTACGAGCAGTACTTC; CDR3: CASSLAAGVLYEQYF
J: TRBJ1-6; size: .; D: .; V: TRBV9; DNA: TGTGCCAGCAGCGTATCCGGGGATCATCCCAATTCACCCCTCCACTTT; CDR3: CASSVSGDHPNSPLHF
J: TRBJ1-2; size: few; D: .; V: TRBV7-9; DNA: TGTGCCAGCTCCAGGGAGGCTAACTATGGCTACACCTTC; CDR3: CASSREANYGYTF
J: TRBJ1-4; size: .; D: .; V: TRBV4-2; DNA: TGTGCCAGCAGCCAAGATCGCCCAGCCGTGAGTGAAAAACTGTTTTTT; CDR3: CASSQDRPAVSEKLFF
J: TRBJ1-3; size: .; D: .; V: TRBV9; DNA: TGTGCCAGCAGCCCAGCGGGGGGAAACACCATATATTTT; CDR3: CASSPAGGNTIYF
J: TRBJ2-5; size: few; D: .; V: TRBV6-6; DNA: TGTGCCAGCAGCCCAGACATTACCCAAGAGACCCAGTACTTC; CDR3: CASSPDITQETQYF
J: TRBJ1-2; size: few; D: .; V: TRBV27; DNA: TGTGCCAGCGCAGGCACCTACTATGGCTACACCTTC; CDR3: CASAGTYYGYTF
J: TRBJ2-4; size: few; D: .; V: TRBV7-2; DNA: TGTGCCAGCAGCTCCCTAGCGAAAAACATTCAGTACTTC; CDR3: CASSSLAKNIQYF
J: TRBJ1-2; size: .; D: .; V: TRBV7-2; DNA: TGTGCCAGCAGCAATACAGGCAGGAGTAACTATGGCTACACCTTC; CDR3: CASSNTGRSNYGYTF
J: TRBJ2-5; size: .; D: TRBD1; V: TRBV13; DNA: TGTGCCAGCAGCTCCCGCCGGACAGGGCAAGAGACCCAGTACTTC; CDR3: CASSSRRTGQETQYF
J: TRBJ2-7; size: .; D: .; V: TRBV2; DNA: TGTGCCAGCAGGGAAAGCAACTACGAGCAGTACTTC; CDR3: CASRESNYEQYF
J: TRBJ2-4; size: .; D: .; V: TRBV28; DNA: TGTGCCAGCAGTTTAGCGGGAAGAACGAACATTCAGTACTTC; CDR3: CASSLAGRTNIQYF
J: TRBJ2-1; size: few; D: TRBD1; V: TRBV6-5; DNA: TGTGCCAGCAGTGTGGACAGGGGGCGCTTAAATGAGCAGTTCTTC; CDR3: CASSVDRGRLNEQFF
J: TRBJ2-3; size: few; D: TRBD2; V: TRBV5-4; DNA: TGTGCCAGCAGCGGAGCAGCGGGGGGCACAGATACGCAGTATTTT; CDR3: CASSGAAGGTDTQYF
J: TRBJ2-5; size: few; D: TRBD2; V: TRBV7-2; DNA: TGTGCCAGCAGCGCAGCGGGAGGGGGAGAGACCCAGTACTTC; CDR3: CASSAAGGGETQYF
J: TRBJ2-7; size: few; D: .; V: TRBV14; DNA: TGTGCCAGCAGCCAAGGGGCCCAGGGTTTTGTCGAGCAGTACTTC; CDR3: CASSQGAQGFVEQYF
J: TRBJ1-4; size: .; D: TRBD1; V: TRBV2; DNA: TGTGCCAGCAGCTTGACAGGGAGAGGGGAAAAACTGTTTTTT; CDR3: CASSLTGRGEKLFF
J: TRBJ2-7; size: .; D: TRBD1; V: TRBV18; DNA: TGTGCCAGCTCTCCGACCGGGGCAGGGGGCCACGAGCAGTACTTC; CDR3: CASSPTGAGGHEQYF
J: TRBJ2-1; size: .; D: .; V: TRBV5-6; DNA: TGTGCCAGCAGCGTGGGGGGTAGTTCCTACAATGAGCAGTTCTTC; CDR3: CASSVGGSSYNEQFF
J: TRBJ2-6; size: few; D: TRBD1; V: TRBV7-9; DNA: TGTGCCAGCAGCTTACGACAGGGGGCCTCTGGGGCCAACGTCCTGACTTTC; CDR3: CASSLRQGASGANVLTF
J: TRBJ2-6; size: .; D: .; V: TRBV29-1; DNA: TGCAGCGTTGCTCGTAACTCTGGGGCCAACGTCCTGACTTTC; CDR3: CSVARNSGANVLTF
J: TRBJ1-2; size: few; D: .; V: TRBV9; DNA: TGTGCCAGCAGCGTAGGTGGGACGTACTATGGCTACACCTTC; CDR3: CASSVGGTYYGYTF
J: TRBJ2-3; size: .; D: .; V: TRBV14; DNA: TGTGCCAGCACGGGACAAACGACGGATACGCAGTATTTT; CDR3: CASTGQTTDTQYF
J: TRBJ2-7; size: .; D: .; V: TRBV30; DNA: TGTGCCTGGAGGGTTGGGGGGACCTCCTACGAGCAGTACTTC; CDR3: CAWRVGGTSYEQYF